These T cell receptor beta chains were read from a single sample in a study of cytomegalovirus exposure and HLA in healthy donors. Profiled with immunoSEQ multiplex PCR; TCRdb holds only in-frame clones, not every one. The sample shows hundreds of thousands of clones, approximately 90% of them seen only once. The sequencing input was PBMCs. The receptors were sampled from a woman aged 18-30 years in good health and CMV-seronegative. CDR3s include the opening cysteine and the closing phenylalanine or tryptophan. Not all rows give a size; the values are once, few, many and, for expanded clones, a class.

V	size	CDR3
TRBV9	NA	CASGGVSTDTQYF
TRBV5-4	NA	CASSLEGVAKNIQYF
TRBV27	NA	CASSLLGTPDQPQHF
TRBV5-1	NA	CASSFGQGGEQYF
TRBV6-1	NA	CASSELGFDRAQPQHF
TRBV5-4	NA	CASSLGGVYFDTF
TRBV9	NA	CASSAGTFSGANVLTF
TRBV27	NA	CASSFSSGDMGPYEQYF
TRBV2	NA	CASRETGMVEQYF
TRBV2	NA	CASRGDRDRNTGELFF
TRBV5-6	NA	CASSFPTIDDGDTQYF
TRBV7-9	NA	CSSSLTPEAGGAGWYEQYF
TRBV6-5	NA	CASTPGQGKDNEQFF
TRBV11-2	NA	CASSRTGERNTIYF
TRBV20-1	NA	CSARDFRDSDF
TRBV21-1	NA	CASSKDRDTHPEQYF
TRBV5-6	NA	CASSLGLEGGATNEKLFF
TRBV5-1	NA	CASSYWAGNEQYF
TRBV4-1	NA	CASTWREAPKLPYEQYF
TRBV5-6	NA	CASSWGTSGITDTQYF
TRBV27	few	CASSARDSHLGAFF
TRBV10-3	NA	CAIRAIGGVGTEAFF
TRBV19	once	CASRGTLYTEAFF
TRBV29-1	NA	CSVGVGQNYGYTF
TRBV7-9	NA	CASSGKGPGPYEQYF
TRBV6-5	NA	CASHRGGGGEQFF
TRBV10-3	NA	CAISGPGDRSSGNTIYF
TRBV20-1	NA	CSARKLETQYF
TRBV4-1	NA	CASSQYQKETQYF
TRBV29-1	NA	CSVGGWSGNTIYF
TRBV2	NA	CASSADRGSYEQYF
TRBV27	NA	CASSLTAGPPQETQYF
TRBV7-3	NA	CASSLTSGSTDTQYF
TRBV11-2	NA	CASSSAGGRQETQYF
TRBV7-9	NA	CSSTSGTVRGGYTF
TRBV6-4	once	CASSEATWTEAFF
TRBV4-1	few	CASSLIPTSSYEQYF
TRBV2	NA	CASTWDSPEAFF
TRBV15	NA	CATSPREGDSINF
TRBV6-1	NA	CASSEHGSLEGGEQYF
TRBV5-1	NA	CASSLAWRGGGETQYF
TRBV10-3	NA	CASTGQLISEQYF
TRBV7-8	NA	CASSLVAVHEQYF
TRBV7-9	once	CASSPPTGVNYGYTF
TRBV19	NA	CASMAGGSLLGEQFF
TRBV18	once	CASSPSGLDTIYF
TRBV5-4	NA	CASSLQATNYGYTF
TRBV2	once	CASSSGQGTNYGYTF
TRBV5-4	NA	CASSLGGGPYEQYF
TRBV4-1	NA	CASSPGQGASEAFF
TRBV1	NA	CTSSLTSSYNEQFF
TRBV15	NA	CATSGGTLQETQYF
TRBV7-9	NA	CASSRMGGTNEKLFF
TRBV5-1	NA	CASSLVASHYEQYF